What follows are 20 T cell receptor beta chains derived from one specimen sequenced in a study of blood T cells in healthy people across ages. A second 7 to 11 cycle PCR used barcoded and J-beta primers. TCRdb fed the 5' RACE reads into MiXCR, producing one record per CDR3 protein. The data contain some 760,000 distinct CDR3 sequences, roughly 25% of them seen just once; the ten biggest clones take up more than 3%. Another study also made use of these data, one on T cells of mothers and their children.

Sequencing was carried out using blood. These receptors came from a boy younger than 18 in good health.

This chain connects TRBV7-2 to TRBJ2-6; a weak D match, TRBD1 (5 bases). CDR1 is SGHTA, CDR2 FQGNSA, per germline. V was shortened by 7 bases and J by 5 bases, with 30 bases between the two germline ends. This CDR3 spans 20 amino acids. This CDR3 is CASIQKAADNHPFWANVLTF. The CDR3 DNA follows: TGTGCCAGCATTCAAAAGGCGGCGGACAATCACCCCTTTTGGGCCAACGTCCTGACTTTC. Supplemented by reference TRBV7-2 and TRBJ2-6, the full variable domain reads GAGVSQSPSNKVTEKGKDVELRCDPISGHTALYWYRQSLGQGLEFLIYFQGNSAPDKSGLPSDRFSAERTGGSVSTLTIQRTQQEDSAVYLCASIQKAADNHPFWANVLTFGAGSRLTVL.

This chain connects TRBV12-3 or TRBV12-4 to TRBJ2-5; 14 nucleotides align to TRBD2. The CDR3 length is 17 residues. V lost 3 bases and J lost 5; bases outside the gene matches: 8. The CDR3 spells CASSFGLAGGGGETQYF. DNA of the CDR3: TGTGCCAGCAGTTTCGGACTAGCGGGGGGAGGCGGGGAGACCCAGTACTTC.

V usage is TRBV28 and J usage is TRBJ2-7, with D hard to call. Germline loops: CDR1 MDHEN, CDR2 SYDVKM. The V and J ends lost 5 bases and 4 bases respectively, with 9 bases between them. The CDR3 consists of 12 residues. The CDR3 nucleotides are TGTGCCAGCAGTCCCCTGAAGTACGAGCAGTACTTC. Translating gives CASSPLKYEQYF. The whole variable domain, filled in from reference TRBV28 and TRBJ2-7, reads DVKVTQSSRYLVKRTGEKVFLECVQDMDHENMFWYRQDPGLGLRLIYFSYDVKMKEKGDIPEGYSVSREKKERFSLILESASTNQTSMYLCASSPLKYEQYFGPGTRLTVT.

The V gene is TRBV2, the J gene TRBJ2-3; the D gene is possibly TRBD1 (6 bases). There are 13 residues in the CDR3. From germline, CDR1 is SNHLY and CDR2 FYNNEI. V shed 3 bases and J shed 6 bases, with 10 bases lying between them. DNA of the CDR3: TGTGCCAGCAGTGATACAGGGTGGGATACGCAGTATTTT. Its protein product is CASSDTGWDTQYF.

To note about this clonotype: Given a much more abundant clone one base away, this may be a read error. The chain links TRBV6-5 to TRBJ2-1; D not certain. CDR1 is MNHEY, CDR2 SVGAGI, per germline. V was cut by 1 base and J by 6 bases, with 1 base left in between. There are 11 residues in the CDR3. The CDR3 reads CASSYFNEQFF. CDR3 DNA sequence: TGTGCCAGCAGTTACTTCAATGAGCAGTTCTTC.

This clonotype was seen more than once but under ten times. The V call is TRBV6-5, the J call TRBJ2-4; TRBD1 aligns across 9 bases. Germline loops: CDR1 MNHEY, CDR2 SVGAGI. Trimming took 4 bases from V and 2 from J; bases not matched to a gene: 3. The CDR3 has 15 amino acids. Here the CDR3 DNA reads TGTGCCAGCAGTTCACAGGGGGCGACCAAAAACATTCAGTACTTC. It codes for CASSSQGATKNIQYF.

The chain uses TRBV4-3 and TRBJ2-7; TRBD2 matches 12 bases. The V segment lost 0 bases and the J segment 3 bases; nucleotides outside the gene matches: 3. The CDR3 consists of 16 residues. Germline V CDR1 and CDR2: LGHNA, YSLEER. The CDR3: CASSQDPLAGGYEQYF. CDR3 in DNA: TGCGCCAGCAGCCAAGATCCACTAGCGGGAGGCTACGAGCAGTACTTC.

The CDR3: CASSRDSIYGYTF. The CDR3 DNA reads as TGCGCCAGCAGCCGGGACAGCATCTATGGCTACACCTTC. The V and J genes are TRBV5-1 and TRBJ1-2, with 7 positions matching TRBD1. The V gene end was trimmed by 4 bases and the J gene end by 4 bases; junction bases not matched to a gene: 4. CDR3 length: 13 residues. Germline V gene data show CDR1 as SGHRS and CDR2 as YFSETQ.

This clonotype was counted at least ten times. The germline gene is not matched at one end of the junction; a read error may be the cause. This chain uses TRBV7-7 with TRBJ1-1; D gene unclear. The CDR3 length is 13 residues. Germline loops: CDR1 SSHAT, CDR2 FNYEAQ (reference sequence). In nucleotides, the CDR3 is TGTGCTAGCAGCTTACGCGAATACACTGAAGCTTTCTTT. Its protein product is CASSLREYTEAFF.

A note on this clonotype: The junction shows a germline mismatch at one end, possibly a read error. The chain links TRBV20-1 to TRBJ1-2, with 7 bases identical to TRBD1. The CDR3 totals 15 residues. Germline V gene sequence: CDR1 DFQATT, CDR2 SNEGSKA (reference sequence). The CDR3 loop is CSASPTGTVNYGYSF. CDR3 DNA: TGCAGTGCCTCACCAACCGGGACAGTTAACTATGGCTACTCCTTC.

The genes are TRBV4-2 and TRBJ1-5; a possible D gene is TRBD1 (6 bases). The CDR3 length is 16 residues. Germline V CDR1 and CDR2: LGHNA, YNFKEQ. V lost 0 bases and J 6 bases, leaving 15 bases between the germline ends. CDR3 loop: CASSQEAGGASQPQHF. The CDR3 DNA follows: TGTGCCAGCAGCCAAGAAGCCGGGGGCGCGAGTCAGCCCCAGCATTTT.

This sequence joins TRBV4-3 and TRBJ2-1; no clear D. The length of the CDR3 is 15 residues. Trimming cost V 0 bases and J 4 bases, with 10 bases left between them. CDR1 and CDR2 from the germline V gene are LGHNA and YSLEER. CDR3 sequence (DNA): TGCGCCAGCAGCCAAGATGATGCGGAGTACAATGAGCAGTTCTTC. Its translation: CASSQDDAEYNEQFF.

This clonotype was seen a handful of times. V is TRBV12-3 or TRBV12-4 and J is TRBJ2-5; TRBD2 matches at 10 bases. V lost 3 bases and J lost 4; bases outside the gene matches: 5. This CDR3 is 15 amino acids long. The CDR3 coding sequence is TGTGCCAGCAGTTTGGTTAGCGGGGGGACAGAGACCCAGTACTTC. Translation: CASSLVSGGTETQYF.

This clonotype appeared a few times. This rearrangement joins TRBV11-3 to TRBJ2-2, with D uncertain. CDR3 length: 13 amino acids. Germline V gene lookup returns CDR1 SGHNT and CDR2 YENEEA. V lost 0 bases and J 6 bases, leaving 5 bases between the germline ends. Here the CDR3 reads CASSLDWSGELFF. CDR3 bases: TGTGCCAGCAGCTTAGATTGGTCCGGGGAGCTGTTTTTT.

This clonotype was seen a single time. The conserved closing phenylalanine or tryptophan is absent in this CDR3, likely reflecting a read error. This chain uses TRBV5-1 with TRBJ2-7; unclear D gene. The V end lost 0 bases, the J end lost 3 bases, and 13 bases lay between the germline ends. Germline CDR1 reads SGHRS; CDR2 reads YFSETQ. The CDR3 has 15 residues. The CDR3 loop is CASSLEGQPGYEQYC. As DNA, the CDR3 is TGCGCCAGCAGCTTGGAGGGTCAGCCGGGCTACGAGCAGTACTGC.

The chain uses TRBV12-3 or TRBV12-4 and TRBJ2-1; maybe TRBD1 (6 bases). The CDR3 extends over 12 amino acids. The V end was cut by 5 bases, the J end by 10 bases, with 12 bases between. This chain's CDR3 is CASSARDREQFF. CDR3 coding DNA: TGTGCCAGCAGTGCTAGAGACAGGGAGCAGTTCTTC.

Worth noting for this clonotype: Sequence at one end of the junction differs from germline and may be a read error. CDR3 nucleotide sequence: TGCAGCGTTGAAGATTCCAACAGCTACGAGCGGTACTTC. Encoded protein: CSVEDSNSYERYF. The rearrangement joins TRBV29-1 to TRBJ2-7; D is unclear. This CDR3 has 13 residues. Looked up from germline, CDR1 is SQVTM and CDR2 is ANQGSEA.

This clonotype has more than one count but fewer than ten. The chain combines TRBV2 with TRBJ1-2; D is unresolved. The CDR3 is 13 residues long. Germline loops: CDR1 SNHLY, CDR2 FYNNEI. The V end was cut by 0 bases, the J end by 12 bases, with 14 bases between. The CDR3: CASSEALEDVNTF. CDR3 nucleotide sequence: TGTGCCAGCAGTGAAGCGCTGGAAGATGTTAACACCTTC.

This chain connects TRBV5-6 to TRBJ2-5; D perhaps matches TRBD2 (5 bases). Germline loops: CDR1 SGHDT, CDR2 YYEEEE. The CDR3 sequence is 15 residues long. V gave up 0 bases and J gave up 1 base, with 10 bases separating them. The CDR3 DNA reads TGTGCCAGCAGCTTGGGGCCAGAGGGCCAAGAGACCCAGTACTTC. Translating gives CASSLGPEGQETQYF.

V usage is TRBV28 and J usage is TRBJ1-5, with D unclear. The CDR3 runs 12 residues. Deletions cut 7 bases from V and 0 bases from J, with 4 bases between. Germline V gene sequence: CDR1 MDHEN, CDR2 SYDVKM. CDR3 coding DNA: TGTGCCAGCAAGAATAGCAATCAGCCCCAGCATTTT. It yields the protein CASKNSNQPQHF.